The clone carrying this T cell receptor (beta chain) came up many times. Its antigen is currently unknown. The record originates from a study of early T cells in non-severe SARS-CoV-2 infection. Turning to the study itself: From unsorted whole blood, bulk RNA was sequenced, and the chains remained unpaired.

General study points: Missing private and CD4 specificities, VDJdb matching favored anti-spike CD8 responses.

From germline, CDR1 is SGDLS and CDR2 YYNGEE. The CDR3 is 14 amino acids. The ends were cut back, 0 bases at V and 7 bases at J, with 8 bases in the middle. The library protocol tagged individual cDNA molecules with unique molecular identifiers. TCRdb called the 5' RACE reads again in MiXCR, with one record for every CDR3 protein. This repertoire shows roughly 63,000 distinct CDR3 sequences, roughly 13% found once; its top ten account for less than 6%. V is TRBV9 and J is TRBJ1-6; D not certain. The clonotype comes from an adult who was a healthcare worker with PCR-confirmed SARS-CoV-2 infection or an uninfected control (not recorded which). The sequencing input was whole blood. CDR3 protein: CASSVEGFNSPLHF. The CDR3 DNA sequence: TGTGCCAGCAGCGTAGAAGGGTTCAATTCACCCCTCCACTTT.